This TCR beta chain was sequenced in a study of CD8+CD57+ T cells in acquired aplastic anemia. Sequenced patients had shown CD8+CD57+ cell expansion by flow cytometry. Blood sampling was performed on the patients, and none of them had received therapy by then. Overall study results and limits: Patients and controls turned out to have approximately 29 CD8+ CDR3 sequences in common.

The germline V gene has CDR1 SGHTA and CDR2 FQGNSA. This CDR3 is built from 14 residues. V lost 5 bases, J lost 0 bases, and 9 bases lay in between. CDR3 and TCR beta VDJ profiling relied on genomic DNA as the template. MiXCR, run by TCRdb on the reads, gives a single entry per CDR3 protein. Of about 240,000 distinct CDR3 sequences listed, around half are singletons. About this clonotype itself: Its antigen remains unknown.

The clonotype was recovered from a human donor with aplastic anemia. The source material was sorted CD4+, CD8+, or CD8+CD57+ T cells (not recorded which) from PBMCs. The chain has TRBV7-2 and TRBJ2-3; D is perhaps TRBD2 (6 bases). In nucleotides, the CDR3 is TGTGCCAGCAGCCAAGGGACTAGCACAGATACGCAGTATTTT. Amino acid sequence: CASSQGTSTDTQYF.